These T cell receptor beta chains were read from a single sample in a study of cytomegalovirus exposure and HLA in healthy donors. Sequencing used immunoSEQ multiplex PCR; TCRdb keeps in-frame clones, though not all of them. The sample has 150,000 to 200,000 clones; 70% to 85% are singletons. The sample consisted of PBMCs. These receptors came from a woman aged 25 to 45 in good health and CMV-seronegative. The CDR3 runs from the conserved cysteine through the conserved F or W. D genes are given only for firm matches. Expanded clones get a size class; other rows say once, few or many, or leave the size out.

D: -; V: TRBV4-1; J: TRBJ1-6; size: -; DNA: TGCGCCAGCAGCCCAAGACAGAATTCACCCCTCCACTTT; CDR3: CASSPRQNSPLHF
D: -; V: TRBV15; J: TRBJ2-3; size: -; DNA: TGTGCCACCAGCAGAGTTGCACTATCGGCAGATACGCAGTATTTT; CDR3: CATSRVALSADTQYF
D: -; V: TRBV28; J: TRBJ1-2; size: -; DNA: TGTGCCAGCAGCATACAGGGTTACTATGGCTACACCTTC; CDR3: CASSIQGYYGYTF
D: -; V: TRBV11-3; J: TRBJ2-3; size: -; DNA: TGTGCCAGCAGCCTGACAGGATTGCTCACAGATACGCAGTATTTT; CDR3: CASSLTGLLTDTQYF
D: TRBD1; V: TRBV6-5; J: TRBJ1-6; size: -; DNA: TGTGCCAGCAGCACGACAGGGGTAGGATTAAAACCCCTCCACTTT; CDR3: CASSTTGVGLKPLHF
D: -; V: TRBV19; J: TRBJ1-2; size: once; DNA: TGTGCCAGTAGTTTCCAAGACTACAAGATTTACCGTGGCTACACCTTC; CDR3: CASSFQDYKIYRGYTF
D: -; V: TRBV6-6; J: TRBJ2-7; size: -; DNA: TGTGCCAGCAGTTACTCCATGCGGGGCACCCCCTACGAGCAGTACTTC; CDR3: CASSYSMRGTPYEQYF
D: TRBD2; V: TRBV25-1; J: TRBJ2-5; size: -; DNA: TGTGCCAGCAGTTTCCAATGGGCGGGACTAGCGGGGAAAGAGACCCAGTACTTC; CDR3: CASSFQWAGLAGKETQYF
D: -; V: TRBV7-8; J: TRBJ1-2; size: -; DNA: TGTGCCAGCAGCTTAGTGCCGGACGGGGCTAACTATGGCTACACCTTC; CDR3: CASSLVPDGANYGYTF
D: TRBD1; V: TRBV7-2; J: TRBJ1-4; size: -; DNA: TGTGCCAGCAGCTCGCGACAGGGGGGCCTCGCTAATGAAAAACTGTTTTTT; CDR3: CASSSRQGGLANEKLFF
D: TRBD2; V: TRBV5-4; J: TRBJ2-5; size: -; DNA: TGTGCCAGCAGCTTGGATCCGGGAGGCGAGACCCAGTACTTC; CDR3: CASSLDPGGETQYF
D: TRBD2; V: TRBV10-2; J: TRBJ2-1; size: -; DNA: TGCGCCAGCAGTGCGCTAGCGGGAGTGAATGAGCAGTTCTTC; CDR3: CASSALAGVNEQFF
D: -; V: TRBV6-6; J: TRBJ2-2; size: -; DNA: TGTGCCACAACACCTCCGGGGGTAAATGCCGGGGAGCTGTTTTTT; CDR3: CATTPPGVNAGELFF
D: -; V: TRBV5-1; J: TRBJ1-3; size: -; DNA: TGCGCCAGCAGCTTTTCTACAGGGAGCGGAGCGGGAAACACCATATATTTT; CDR3: CASSFSTGSGAGNTIYF
D: -; V: TRBV4-3; J: TRBJ2-3; size: -; DNA: TGCGCCAGCAGCCAAGTCTCAGGTTACACAGATACGCAGTATTTT; CDR3: CASSQVSGYTDTQYF
D: -; V: TRBV10-2; J: TRBJ1-6; size: -; DNA: TGCGCCAGCAGTGAGTCGAGGTATCCACCCCTCCACTTT; CDR3: CASSESRYPPLHF